The 17 T cell receptor beta chains in this list originate from one sample, sequenced in a study of cytomegalovirus exposure and HLA in healthy donors. The primer mix had 60 Vbeta and 13 Jbeta primers. Some clones are missing from TCRdb's copy, which holds only in-frame ones; the method was immunoSEQ multiplex PCR. There are 75,000 to 85,000 clones in the sample, with 0.58% held by the top ten. Sequencing input: PBMCs. Receptor source: a man aged 50-59 years in good health and CMV-seronegative.

The chain joins TRBV11-3 to TRBJ1-2; 9 bases match TRBD1. Trimming took 4 bases from V and 4 from J; bases not matched to a gene: 1. The germline gives CDR1 SGHNT, CDR2 YENEEA. CDR3 length: 13 amino acids. CDR3 DNA sequence: TGTGCCAGCAGCTCGGACAGGGGCTATGGCTACACCTTC. Its translation: CASSSDRGYGYTF.

This sequence joins TRBV7-9 and TRBJ2-1, with 10 bases lining up with TRBD1. CDR3 size: 15 residues. CDR1 is SEHNR and CDR2 is FQNEAQ in the germline V gene (reference sequence). V lost 3 bases to trimming and J lost 8 bases; unmatched junction nucleotides: 7. CDR3 nucleotide sequence: TGTGCCAGCAGCTTTAGGACAGGGGGACGGGATGAGCAGTTCTTC. Its translation: CASSFRTGGRDEQFF.

The chain uses TRBV18 and TRBJ2-7; 12 nucleotides match TRBD2. V lost 3 bases and J lost 5; bases outside the gene matches: 5. The CDR3 consists of 15 residues. The germline V gene encodes CDR1 KGHSH and CDR2 LQKENI. The CDR3 is CASSPTSGGVHEQYF. The CDR3 DNA reads as TGTGCCAGCTCACCGACTAGCGGGGGAGTCCACGAGCAGTACTTC.

This chain joins TRBV11-2 and TRBJ2-1; 10 positions agree with TRBD2. The CDR3 is made up of 16 amino acids. Germline CDR1 reads SGHAT; CDR2 reads FQNNGV. After removal of 6 bases from V and 4 bases from J, the junction contained 9 bases not matched to a gene. For the CDR3, the DNA is TGTGCCAGCAGTATTAGTGGAGCGGGGGGGTACAATGAGCAGTTCTTC. Translating gives CASSISGAGGYNEQFF.

This chain uses TRBV6-5 with TRBJ1-2; 7 nucleotides line up with TRBD1. V gave up 1 base and J gave up 6 bases; unmatched junction bases: 5. The CDR3 has 14 residues. Germline lookup yields CDR1 MNHEY and CDR2 SVGAGI. The DNA for the CDR3 is TGTGCCAGCAGTTACTACGGGACAGAGAATGGCTACACCTTC. Its protein product is CASSYYGTENGYTF.

V gene TRBV10-1 combines with J gene TRBJ1-6, with TRBD1 as a possible D gene (5 bases). The CDR3 covers 14 residues. V gave up 4 bases and J gave up 7 bases, with 11 bases separating them. In germline, CDR1 is WNHNN, CDR2 SYGVQD (reference sequence). In nucleotides, the CDR3 is TGCGCCAGCAGTGGTGGACACCTCAATTCACCCCTCCACTTT. Translation: CASSGGHLNSPLHF.

This chain's CDR3 is CASGLVLGRTGTQYF. The CDR3 DNA follows: TGTGCTAGTGGTTTGGTACTGGGGAGAACTGGTACGCAGTATTTT. The chain joins TRBV12-5 to TRBJ2-3, with D perhaps matching TRBD2 (5 bases). Deletions cut 0 bases from V and 8 bases from J, with 15 bases between. Germline V gives CDR1 LGHNT, CDR2 FRNRAP. The CDR3 has 15 amino acids.

This chain connects TRBV4-3 to TRBJ2-5; a possible D gene is TRBD1 (6 bases). The tail of the sequence fits TRBJ2-7 better, so the J call may be wrong. Germline-derived CDR1 and CDR2 are LGHNA and YSLEER. This CDR3 region has 13 residues. CDR3: CASSHRGGDEQYF. In nucleotides, the CDR3 is TGCGCCAGCAGCCACAGGGGTGGCGACGAGCAGTACTTC.

The chain has TRBV7-9 and TRBJ1-1; a weak D match, TRBD1 (5 bases). Germline CDR1 and CDR2: SEHNR and FQNEAQ (reference sequence). CDR3 length: 15 residues. Trimming took off 5 bases at V and 10 bases at J, with 23 bases between the two ends. The chain's CDR3 is CASSPQRDGGIVAFF. The CDR3 DNA follows: TGTGCCAGCAGCCCCCAGAGGGACGGAGGGATCGTAGCTTTCTTT.

The chain employs TRBV4-3 and TRBJ2-2; no clear D gene. Germline V gives CDR1 LGHNA, CDR2 YSLEER. The CDR3 has 15 residues. Trimming cost V 0 bases and J 3 bases, with 8 bases left between them. The CDR3 coding sequence is TGCGCCAGCAGCCAAGAGCAGGCTGACACCGGGGAGCTGTTTTTT. Its translation: CASSQEQADTGELFF.

The J gene is TRBJ2-1, the V gene TRBV19; D is possibly TRBD1 (5 bases). Germline V gives CDR1 LNHDA, CDR2 SQIVND (reference sequence). V was cut by 4 bases and J by 12 bases, with 13 bases left in between. This CDR3 contains 12 residues. CDR3 coding DNA: TGTGCCAGTAGTAGGACAACTACGGTGCAGTTCTTC. Translated: CASSRTTTVQFF. Full variable domain (rest looked up from reference TRBV19 and TRBJ2-1): DGGITQSPKYLFRKEGQNVTLSCEQNLNHDAMYWYRQDPGQGLRLIYYSQIVNDFQKGDIAEGYSVSREKKESFPLTVTSAQKNPTAFYLCASSRTTTVQFFGPGTRLTVL.

The chain combines TRBV11-2 with TRBJ2-7; perhaps TRBD1 as D (7 bases). Trimming cost V 5 bases and J 2 bases, with 13 bases left between them. The CDR3 consists of 14 residues. CDR1 is SGHAT, CDR2 FQNNGV, per germline. Here the CDR3 reads CASSRRGDPYEQYF. Written as DNA, the CDR3 is TGTGCCAGCAGCCGCAGGGGGGATCCCTACGAGCAGTACTTC.

The chain employs TRBV27 and TRBJ2-2, with 10 bases lining up with TRBD2. Germline CDR1 MNHEY, CDR2 SMNVEV (reference sequence). There are 17 residues in the CDR3. With 2 bases clipped from V and 0 bases from J, the junction kept 3 bases outside the gene matches. The CDR3 region is CASSLLAGAPNTGELFF. CDR3 DNA: TGTGCCAGCAGTTTACTAGCGGGGGCTCCGAACACCGGGGAGCTGTTTTTT.

The gene calls are TRBV27 and TRBJ2-2; TRBD1 agrees at 10 bases. Germline assignment: CDR1 MNHEY and CDR2 SMNVEV (reference sequence). The junction had 7 bases not matched to a gene; V was cut back by 7 bases and J by 5 bases. The CDR3 is made up of 15 amino acids. This CDR3 reads CASKVDRGLTGELFF. For the CDR3, the DNA is TGTGCCAGCAAGGTCGACAGGGGGCTTACCGGGGAGCTGTTTTTT.

This sequence joins TRBV19 and TRBJ2-1; TRBD1 matches 7 bases. The CDR3 is made up of 17 amino acids. Germline CDR1 and CDR2: LNHDA and SQIVND (reference sequence). The V segment lost 4 bases and the J segment 9 bases; nucleotides outside the gene matches: 18. As DNA, the CDR3 is TGTGCCAGTAGTACCCTTAGACAGGGCGTGGCCGGCCGTGAGCAGTTCTTC. Residues: CASSTLRQGVAGREQFF.

The J gene is TRBJ2-6, the V gene TRBV5-1; possibly TRBD1 for D (5 bases). V dropped 7 bases and J dropped 0 bases, with 8 bases sitting between them. This CDR3 comprises 14 residues. CDR1 is SGHRS, CDR2 YFSETQ, per germline. DNA for the CDR3: TGCGCCAGCGGGGCTAGCTCTGGGGCCAACGTCCTGACTTTC. It translates to CASGASSGANVLTF.

The chain joins TRBV5-5 to TRBJ1-5; D may be TRBD1 (5 bases). The germline V gene encodes CDR1 SGHKS and CDR2 YYEKEE (reference sequence). The CDR3 loop spans 14 amino acids. Trimming left V 1 base short and J 7 bases short, with 12 bases between. In DNA, the CDR3 is TGTGCCAGCAGCTTGTTCCAGGGCCACCAGCCCCAGCATTTT. Translated: CASSLFQGHQPQHF.